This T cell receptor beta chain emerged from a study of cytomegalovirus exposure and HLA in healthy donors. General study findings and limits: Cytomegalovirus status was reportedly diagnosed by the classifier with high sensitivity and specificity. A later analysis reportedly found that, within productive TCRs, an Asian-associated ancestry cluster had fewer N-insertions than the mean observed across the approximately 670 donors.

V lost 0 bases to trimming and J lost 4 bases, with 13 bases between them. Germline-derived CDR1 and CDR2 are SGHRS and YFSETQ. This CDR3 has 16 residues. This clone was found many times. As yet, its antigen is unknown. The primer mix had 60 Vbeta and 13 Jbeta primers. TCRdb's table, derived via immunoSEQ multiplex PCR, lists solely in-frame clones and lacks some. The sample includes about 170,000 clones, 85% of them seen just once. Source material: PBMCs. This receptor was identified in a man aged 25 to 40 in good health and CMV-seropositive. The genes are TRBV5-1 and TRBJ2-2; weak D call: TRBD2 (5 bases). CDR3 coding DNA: TGCGCCAGCAGCTTGGAATGGCAGAGCGGCACCGGGGAGCTGTTTTTT. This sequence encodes CASSLEWQSGTGELFF.